This TCR beta chain was observed in a study of T cell changes during pregnancy in multiple sclerosis. This CDR3 is built from 19 residues. In germline, CDR1 is SGHVS, CDR2 FNYEAQ. The V end was cut by 2 bases, the J end by 3 bases, with 22 bases between. Measured with immunoSEQ multiplex PCR; TCRdb has only the in-frame clones, and not every one. The data hold 50,000 or so clones, with approximately 92% observed a single time. Sequencing was performed on CD4+ T cells from peripheral blood mononuclear cells, taken in the third trimester of pregnancy. The receptor's source is a female donor with multiple sclerosis, enrolled in a pregnancy study. This chain connects TRBV7-6 to TRBJ1-4; a possible D gene is TRBD1 (6 bases). This CDR3 reads CASSLFIRGRVVPNEKLFF. The CDR3, as DNA: TGTGCCAGCAGCTTATTTATCAGGGGCAGGGTCGTTCCTAATGAAAAACTGTTTTTT.